Each of the 28 T cell receptor beta chains below was sequenced from the same sample in a study of radiotherapy plus CTLA-4 blockade in lung cancer. The protocol was immunoSEQ multiplex PCR, while the TCRdb copy is restricted to in-frame clones and leaves out a portion. The sample contains fewer than 100,000 clones, 60% to 85% of which appear only once. The specimen was peripheral blood, collected from a patient treated with radiotherapy plus ipilimumab. These receptors were collected from a human donor with non-small cell lung cancer whose response to radiotherapy plus ipilimumab could not be evaluated. Some clones in this sample may be carry-over from other donors' samples.

This clone has more than one count but fewer than ten. This chain joins TRBV2 and TRBJ2-1, with 7 bases aligning to TRBD2. The CDR3 contains 12 residues. Germline values: CDR1 SNHLY, CDR2 FYNNEI. The V gene end was trimmed by 4 bases and the J gene end by 8 bases; junction bases not matched to a gene: 2. Written as DNA, the CDR3 is TGTGCCAGCAGTGGGACTAGGCATGAGCAGTTCTTC. It specifies CASSGTRHEQFF. Looking up the rest from reference TRBV2 and TRBJ2-1 gives the full variable domain: EPEVTQTPSHQVTQMGQEVILRCVPISNHLYFYWYRQILGQKVEFLVSFYNNEISEKSEIFDDQFSVERPDGSNFTLKIRSTKLEDSAMYFCASSGTRHEQFFGPGTRLTVL.

The rearrangement joins TRBV27 to TRBJ2-7; 7 bases are shared with TRBD1. Trimming took 4 bases from V and 4 from J; bases not matched to a gene: 1. This CDR3 is built from 12 residues. Germline CDR1 reads MNHEY; CDR2 reads SMNVEV (reference sequence). The CDR3 loop reads CASSSTGYEQYF. CDR3 nucleotide sequence: TGTGCCAGCAGTTCGACAGGGTACGAGCAGTACTTC.

The chain joins TRBV4-2 to TRBJ2-3; 12 nucleotides agree with TRBD2. CDR3 length: 14 residues. Per germline, CDR1 LGHNA and CDR2 YNFKEQ. After removal of 5 bases from V and 10 bases from J, the junction contained 7 bases not matched to a gene. The CDR3 DNA sequence: TGTGCCAGCAGCGTCAGGACTAGCGGGGCCCCGCAGTATTTT. Translating it yields CASSVRTSGAPQYF.

The chain combines TRBV5-6 with TRBJ2-3; tentative D call: TRBD2 (5 bases). Trimming cost V 4 bases and J 4 bases, with 16 bases left between them. The germline gives CDR1 SGHDT, CDR2 YYEEEE. The CDR3 contains 15 residues. The CDR3 is CASSKRGFWADTQYF. The DNA of the CDR3 is TGTGCCAGCAGCAAACGCGGGTTTTGGGCAGATACGCAGTATTTT.

This clone occurred a few times. The chain combines TRBV29-1 with TRBJ2-7; D remains unclear. Germline V CDR1 and CDR2: SQVTM, ANQGSEA. V shed 4 bases and J shed 5 bases, with 15 bases lying between them. The CDR3 contains 13 residues. The CDR3: CSVAVYEANEQYF. The CDR3 DNA reads TGCAGCGTTGCTGTCTACGAGGCGAACGAGCAGTACTTC.

The V and J genes are TRBV4-3 and TRBJ2-5; D ambiguous. The assigned J gene may be wrong: the sequence end matches TRBJ2-7 better. This CDR3 spans 14 amino acids. CDR1 and CDR2 (germline): LGHNA, YSLEER. The CDR3 spells CASSLHESPYEQYF. CDR3 sequence (DNA): TGCGCCAGCAGCCTCCATGAATCCCCGTACGAGCAGTACTTC.

The chain joins TRBV28 to TRBJ1-5, with TRBD1 matching 8 bases. Germline V gene lookup returns CDR1 MDHEN and CDR2 SYDVKM. The CDR3 totals 15 residues. With V trimmed by 6 bases and J by 7 bases, 11 bases remained unmatched. CDR3 protein: CASSIEDRAGQPQHF. CDR3 in DNA: TGTGCCAGCAGCATAGAGGACAGGGCGGGACAGCCCCAGCATTTT.

The rearrangement uses TRBV5-1 and TRBJ2-5, with TRBD2 matching over 7 bases. This CDR3 region has 13 residues. The germline gives CDR1 SGHRS, CDR2 YFSETQ. V trimming: 6 bases; J trimming: 5 bases; junction bases outside the gene matches: 7. The CDR3, as DNA: TGCGCCAGCACCCTGTGGGAGGGCGAGACCCAGTACTTC. It translates to CASTLWEGETQYF.

The chain employs TRBV18 and TRBJ2-2; 9 nucleotides line up with TRBD1. Trimming cost V 3 bases and J 5 bases; bases outside gene matches: 10. Looked up from germline, CDR1 is KGHSH and CDR2 is LQKENI. The length of the CDR3 is 17 residues. The CDR3, as DNA: TGTGCCAGCTCACCCTCTTTTTACAGGGGGCAAACCGGGGAGCTGTTTTTT. This encodes CASSPSFYRGQTGELFF.

The chain combines TRBV28 with TRBJ2-1; 7 bases line up with TRBD1. This CDR3 spans 15 amino acids. Germline CDR1 reads MDHEN; CDR2 reads SYDVKM. With V trimmed by 3 bases and J by 8 bases, 10 bases remained unmatched. The CDR3 loop reads CASSFDRVGRDEQFF. The CDR3 bases are TGTGCCAGCAGTTTTGACAGGGTGGGGCGCGATGAGCAGTTCTTC.

This chain links TRBV7-3 with TRBJ2-5; 9 bases map to TRBD1. The CDR3 loop spans 15 amino acids. V lost 5 bases and J lost 1; bases outside the gene matches: 5. CDR1 is SGHTA and CDR2 is FQGTGA in the germline V gene. The CDR3 is CASSPGTGPQETQYF. The CDR3 nucleotides read TGTGCCAGCAGCCCTGGGACAGGGCCCCAAGAGACCCAGTACTTC.

CDR3 loop: CATSRGSSSQETQYF. CDR3 nucleotide sequence: TGTGCCACCAGCAGAGGTAGCAGCTCCCAAGAGACCCAGTACTTC. V usage is TRBV15 and J usage is TRBJ2-5; no definite D call. The CDR3 is 15 residues long. Germline V CDR1 and CDR2: LNHNV, YYDKDF (reference sequence). With 1 base removed from V and 1 base from J, the gap between germline ends came to 10 bases.

The rearrangement joins TRBV7-2 to TRBJ1-4; weak D call: TRBD1 (5 bases). The V end lost 1 base, the J end lost 5 bases, and 11 bases lay between the germline ends. The CDR3 consists of 15 residues. CDR1 is SGHTA, CDR2 FQGNSA, per germline. CDR3 loop: CASSLDRQPNEKLFF. CDR3 bases: TGTGCCAGCAGCTTAGACCGACAGCCCAATGAAAAACTGTTTTTT.

This clone was recorded once. This rearrangement joins TRBV28 to TRBJ1-5, with D unclear. V lost 6 bases to trimming and J lost 5 bases, with 14 bases between them. Germline CDR1 and CDR2: MDHEN and SYDVKM. This CDR3 contains 14 residues. CDR3 DNA: TGTGCCAGCAGGAGCCCGGGTCCTGATCAGCCCCAGCATTTT. This codes for CASRSPGPDQPQHF.

The rearrangement links TRBV5-1 to TRBJ2-5; 8 bases map to TRBD2. The V gene end was trimmed by 3 bases and the J gene end by 5 bases; junction bases not matched to a gene: 9. The germline gives CDR1 SGHRS, CDR2 YFSETQ. This CDR3 comprises 15 residues. The CDR3 region is CASSSPGGKGETQYF. Written as DNA, the CDR3 is TGCGCCAGCAGCTCCCCGGGGGGGAAGGGGGAGACCCAGTACTTC.

The chain couples TRBV4-1 to TRBJ1-2, with D possibly matching TRBD1 (5 bases). There are 16 residues in the CDR3. The germline gives CDR1 MGHRA, CDR2 YSYEKL. With 4 bases removed from V and 1 base from J, the gap between germline ends came to 16 bases. The CDR3: CASSPTQGQYNYGYTF. The CDR3 DNA sequence: TGCGCCAGCAGCCCTACCCAGGGTCAGTATAACTATGGCTACACCTTC.

The sample holds one count of this clone. The chain employs TRBV28 and TRBJ1-1; tentative D call: TRBD1 (5 bases). CDR3 size: 16 residues. Trimming took off 6 bases at V and 2 bases at J, with 19 bases between the two ends. Germline values: CDR1 MDHEN, CDR2 SYDVKM. In nucleotides, the CDR3 is TGTGCCAGCAGATCCACAGGTCTGGGTTCAAACACTGAAGCTTTCTTT. Translation: CASRSTGLGSNTEAFF.

The rearrangement links TRBV15 to TRBJ2-2; D call uncertain. The CDR3 covers 13 residues. CDR1 LNHNV and CDR2 YYDKDF come from the germline V gene (reference sequence). V shed 3 bases and J shed 3 bases, with 5 bases lying between them. The CDR3 DNA reads TGTGCCACCAGCAGGCCGGACACCGGGGAGCTGTTTTTT. Residues: CATSRPDTGELFF.

The chain recombines TRBV5-1 with TRBJ2-3; 8 bases fit TRBD2. CDR1 SGHRS and CDR2 YFSETQ come from the germline V gene. V trimming: 0 bases; J trimming: 5 bases; junction bases outside the gene matches: 5. CDR3 size: 15 residues. The CDR3 protein is CASSLGRGGLDTQYF. CDR3 in DNA: TGCGCCAGCAGCTTGGGCCGGGGGGGTCTAGATACGCAGTATTTT.

This clone was seen only a few times. V is TRBV5-1 and J is TRBJ2-3; tentatively, D is TRBD2 (6 bases). Germline CDR1 is SGHRS and CDR2 is YFSETQ. Trimming stripped 0 bases from V and 1 base from J, with 6 bases between. The CDR3 totals 14 residues. The CDR3 region is CASSLAGGTDTQYF. Written as DNA, the CDR3 is TGCGCCAGCAGCTTGGCGGGGGGCACAGATACGCAGTATTTT.

The CDR3 sequence: CASSPDRNSNQPQHF. DNA for the CDR3: TGTGCCAGCTCACCCGACAGAAATAGCAATCAGCCCCAGCATTTT. V is TRBV18 and J is TRBJ1-5; a possible D gene is TRBD1 (5 bases). The CDR3 totals 15 residues. CDR1 and CDR2 from the germline V gene are KGHSH and LQKENI. V lost 3 bases and J 0 bases, leaving 9 bases between the germline ends.

The chain uses TRBV13 and TRBJ2-2, with 8 bases aligning to TRBD2. The CDR3 length is 16 residues. Germline trimming cut 2 bases from V and 4 bases from J; bases unmatched to any gene: 6. In germline, CDR1 is PRHDT, CDR2 FYEKMQ (reference sequence). The CDR3, as DNA: TGTGCCAGCAGCTTACTCCCGGGGGGGCTCACCGGGGAGCTGTTTTTT. Protein sequence: CASSLLPGGLTGELFF.

The sample holds a few counts of this clone. The genes are TRBV6-5 and TRBJ2-7; D remains unclear. V was clipped by 9 bases and J by 9 bases, with 9 bases between them. CDR1 and CDR2 from the germline V gene are MNHEY and SVGAGI. The CDR3 is 9 amino acids. As DNA, the CDR3 is TGTGCCAGTAACGTCGGGCAGTACTTC. Its protein product is CASNVGQYF.

The chain couples TRBV6-5 to TRBJ1-2; TRBD1 agrees at 9 bases. This CDR3 comprises 13 residues. With 6 bases clipped from V and 5 bases from J, the junction kept 4 bases outside the gene matches. Germline assignment: CDR1 MNHEY and CDR2 SVGAGI. DNA for the CDR3: TGTGCCAGCAGCCACAGGGGGCGGTATGGCTACACCTTC. Encoded protein: CASSHRGRYGYTF.

This clone was observed a single time. The chain's CDR3 is CASSRGTGGRSNQPQHF. The CDR3, as DNA: TGTGCCAGCAGCCGAGGGACAGGGGGCAGGAGCAATCAGCCCCAGCATTTT. V and J are TRBV5-5 and TRBJ1-5, with 12 bases identical to TRBD1. This CDR3 is 17 amino acids long. The germline CDR1 and CDR2 sequences are SGHKS and YYEKEE (reference sequence). V gave up 4 bases and J gave up 1 base; unmatched junction bases: 6.

This clone occurred a few times. The gene calls are TRBV5-4 and TRBJ2-7; weak D call: TRBD1 (6 bases). The CDR3 covers 14 residues. Trimming left V 4 bases short and J 5 bases short, with 16 bases between. Looked up from germline, CDR1 is SGHNT and CDR2 is YYREEE (reference sequence). The CDR3 spells CASSERGQYHEQYF. In DNA form, the CDR3 reads TGTGCCAGCAGCGAGAGAGGACAGTACCACGAGCAGTACTTC. Full variable domain (rest looked up from reference TRBV5-4 and TRBJ2-7): ETGVTQSPTHLIKTRGQQVTLRCSSQSGHNTVSWYQQALGQGPQFIFQYYREEENGRGNFPPRFSGLQFPNYSSELNVNALELDDSALYLCASSERGQYHEQYFGPGTRLTVT.

This clone has a handful of counts. The V and J genes are TRBV7-3 and TRBJ1-6; 9 nucleotides agree with TRBD1. CDR3 length equals 15 residues. The V and J ends lost 6 bases and 10 bases, in that order; junction bases with no gene match: 10. The germline gives CDR1 SGHTA, CDR2 FQGTGA. CDR3 coding DNA: TGTGCCAGCAGAACCGGGGACAGGGTTTCGTCACCCCTCCACTTT. It yields the protein CASRTGDRVSSPLHF.

The chain recombines TRBV1 with TRBJ2-7; the table assigns TRBD1, which was not confirmed against the DNA. TRBV1 is a pseudogene segment. This CDR3 is 15 amino acids long. The chain's CDR3 is CTTRPGTGLSYEQYF. The CDR3 nucleotides read TGCACCACCCGGCCCGGGACAGGCCTCTCCTACGAGCAGTACTTC.